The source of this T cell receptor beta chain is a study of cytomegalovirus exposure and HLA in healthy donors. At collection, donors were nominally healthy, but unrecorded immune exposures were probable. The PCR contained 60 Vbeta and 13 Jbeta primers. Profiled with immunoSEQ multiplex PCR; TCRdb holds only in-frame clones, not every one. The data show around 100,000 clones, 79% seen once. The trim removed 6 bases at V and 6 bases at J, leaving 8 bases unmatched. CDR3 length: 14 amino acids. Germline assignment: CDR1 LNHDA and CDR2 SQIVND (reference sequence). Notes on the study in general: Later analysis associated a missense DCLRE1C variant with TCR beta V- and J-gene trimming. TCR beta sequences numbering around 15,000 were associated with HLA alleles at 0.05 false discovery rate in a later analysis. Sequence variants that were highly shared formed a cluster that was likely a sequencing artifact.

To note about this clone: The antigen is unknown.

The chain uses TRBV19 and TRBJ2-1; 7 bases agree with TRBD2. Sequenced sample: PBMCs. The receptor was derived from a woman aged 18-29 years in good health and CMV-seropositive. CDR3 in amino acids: CASSRDYFSNEQFF. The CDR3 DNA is TGTGCCAGTAGCCGGGACTACTTCTCCAATGAGCAGTTCTTC.